These 15 T cell receptor beta chains originate from one sample sequenced in a study of T cell repertoires in cytomegalovirus infection. TCRdb redid the calling of the reads with MiXCR, one entry per CDR3 protein. The sample holds 650,000 to 900,000 distinct CDR3 sequences, approximately 32% seen once. Their antigen targets remain unknown. The material was cultured CD8+ T cells from PBMCs, obtained from culture after CMV antigen stimulation. The source is a human donor in good health (CMV status not recorded). Some clones in this sample may be carry-over from other donors' samples.

The chain has TRBV11-3 and TRBJ1-1, with D hard to call. The germline V and J ends were trimmed by 5 bases and 1 base, with 8 bases remaining between them. The CDR3 totals 13 residues. Germline CDR1 and CDR2: SGHNT and YENEEA. As DNA, the CDR3 is TGTGCCAGCAGCGGGGAGGAGAACACTGAAGCTTTCTTT. Protein sequence: CASSGEENTEAFF.

The chain joins TRBV6-1 to TRBJ2-2; TRBD1 aligns across 9 bases. The CDR3 has 16 residues. Germline loops: CDR1 MNHNS, CDR2 SASEGT. The junction had 4 bases not matched to a gene; V was cut back by 4 bases and J by 1 base. The CDR3 region has the DNA TGTGCCAGCAGTGGGGGACAGGGCGTGAACACCGGGGAGCTGTTTTTT. It yields the protein CASSGGQGVNTGELFF.

This clonotype was seen a few times. The rearrangement links TRBV4-3 to TRBJ2-7, with TRBD2 as a possible D gene (6 bases). The germline V gene has CDR1 LGHNA and CDR2 YSLEER. The CDR3 runs to 14 residues. The V and J ends lost 2 bases and 5 bases respectively, with 13 bases between them. CDR3 residues: CASSQPSVADEQYV. In DNA form, the CDR3 reads TGCGCCAGCAGCCAACCCTCAGTAGCGGACGAGCAGTACGTC.

This clonotype was observed many times. A junction end diverges from the germline sequence, so it may reflect a read error. V is TRBV7-7 and J is TRBJ2-5; D is unclear. CDR1 SSHAT and CDR2 FNYEAQ come from the germline V gene (reference sequence). The CDR3 totals 13 residues. The CDR3 region has the DNA TGTGCTAGCAGCCAAGGGTTTCAAGAGACCCAGTACTTC. Translation: CASSQGFQETQYF. Together with reference TRBV7-7 and TRBJ2-5, the CDR3 gives the full variable domain: GAGVSQSPRYKVTKRGQDVTLRCDPISSHATLYWYQQALGQGPEFLTYFNYEAQPDKSGLPSDRFSAERPEGSISTLTIQRTEQRDSAMYRCASSQGFQETQYFGPGTRLLVL.

The chain couples TRBV6-1 to TRBJ2-7, with D tentatively TRBD2 (7 bases). This CDR3 is built from 14 residues. The germline V and J ends were trimmed by 6 bases and 4 bases, with 16 bases remaining between them. Per the germline V gene, CDR1 is MNHNS and CDR2 is SASEGT. CDR3 protein: CASRRGGDYYEQYF. In DNA, the CDR3 is TGTGCCAGCAGAAGGGGGGGGGATTATTACGAGCAGTACTTC.

The V gene is TRBV6-1, the J gene TRBJ1-1; D unresolved. The ends were cut back, 3 bases at V and 5 bases at J, with 16 bases in the middle. Per germline, CDR1 MNHNS and CDR2 SASEGT. The CDR3 sequence is 15 residues long. The CDR3 loop is CASSDGLGGRTEAFF. CDR3 coding DNA: TGTGCCAGCAGTGACGGACTGGGAGGGAGAACTGAAGCTTTCTTT.

This clonotype was seen repeatedly, ten times or more. The chain joins TRBV9 to TRBJ2-1, with D unresolved. The V end was cut by 0 bases, the J end by 7 bases, with 8 bases between. Looked up from germline, CDR1 is SGDLS and CDR2 is YYNGEE. The CDR3 has 13 residues. CDR3 region: CASSVAARNEQFF. CDR3 coding DNA: TGTGCCAGCAGCGTAGCGGCGCGAAATGAGCAGTTCTTC.

The chain combines TRBV20-1 with TRBJ1-3; D is unresolved. Germline V gene sequence: CDR1 DFQATT, CDR2 SNEGSKA (reference sequence). The CDR3 length is 13 residues. Trimming took off 3 bases at V and 4 bases at J, with 10 bases between the two ends. The CDR3 region is CSARETEGNTIYF. In DNA form, the CDR3 reads TGCAGTGCTAGGGAGACGGAAGGAAACACCATATATTTT.

This clonotype was detected only a few times. Its ends do not fully match the called genes, so a read error is possible. The rearrangement uses TRBV7-7 and TRBJ2-5, with a possible D match to TRBD1 (6 bases). Germline CDR1 and CDR2: SSHAT and FNYEAQ (reference sequence). CDR3 length: 14 residues. CDR3 in amino acids: CASSKLTGRETQYF. The CDR3 DNA reads as TGTGCTAGCAGCAAACTAACAGGGAGAGAGACCCAGTACTTC.

This clonotype occurred a few times. This chain connects TRBV4-1 to TRBJ1-1, with 8 positions matching TRBD1. J lost 4 bases, V lost 2 bases, and 9 bases had no gene match. The CDR3 loop spans 16 amino acids. Germline V gives CDR1 MGHRA, CDR2 YSYEKL. The CDR3 DNA reads as TGCGCCAGCAGCCAATCCGCCGGGACAGGAGGCACTGAAGCTTTCTTT. It is translated as CASSQSAGTGGTEAFF.

This clonotype was recorded at least ten times. The genes are TRBV7-9 and TRBJ2-7; 7 bases match TRBD2. Germline CDR1 SEHNR, CDR2 FQNEAQ (reference sequence). The CDR3 spans 15 residues. Trimming at V came to 0 bases and at J to 0 bases, leaving 2 bases not matched to a gene. The CDR3 sequence is CASSLAAGSSYEQYF. CDR3 coding DNA: TGTGCCAGCAGCTTAGCAGCGGGGAGCTCCTACGAGCAGTACTTC.

This clonotype has a handful of counts. The chain uses TRBV7-9 and TRBJ2-5; D uncertain. The V end lost 5 bases, the J end lost 4 bases, and 11 bases lay between the germline ends. Germline V gives CDR1 SEHNR, CDR2 FQNEAQ (reference sequence). The CDR3 is 13 residues long. The CDR3 DNA is TGTGCCAGCAGCCACCCTGTGGGAGAGACCCAGTACTTC. It translates to CASSHPVGETQYF.

Only a few counts were recorded for this clonotype. V is TRBV7-6 and J is TRBJ2-5, with D perhaps TRBD2 (5 bases). The V gene's germline CDR1 is SGHVS and CDR2 FNYEAQ. The CDR3 runs 17 residues. V was pared by 4 bases and J by 0 bases, with 18 bases between. CDR3 residues: CASSSTSGSYYQETQYF. The CDR3 DNA follows: TGTGCCAGCAGCTCCACGAGCGGCAGTTACTACCAAGAGACCCAGTACTTC.

This clonotype was picked up a small number of times. The chain joins TRBV4-1 to TRBJ1-5; D remains ambiguous. The CDR3 spans 13 residues. From germline, CDR1 is MGHRA and CDR2 YSYEKL. The V end was cut by 5 bases, the J end by 6 bases, with 11 bases between. The CDR3, as DNA: TGCGCCAGCAGCTTTGGGGAAAGTCAGCCCCAGCATTTT. It is translated as CASSFGESQPQHF.

This clonotype was counted only a few times. This chain joins TRBV28 and TRBJ2-1; D may match TRBD1 or TRBD2 (6 bases each). The V end was cut by 8 bases, the J end by 5 bases, with 16 bases between. The CDR3 spans 14 residues. Germline CDR1 and CDR2: MDHEN and SYDVKM. This CDR3 reads CASQGQGTHNEQFF. DNA for the CDR3: TGTGCCAGCCAGGGCCAGGGGACTCACAATGAGCAGTTCTTC.